The 32 T cell receptor beta chains given below trace back to one sample, sequenced in a study of shared clonotypes between healthy human individuals (dated by TCRdb to 2019 to 2021). Libraries came from the immunoSEQ multiplex PCR assay. TCRdb limited this immuneACCESS table to in-frame rearrangements with V and J called. A share of clones is missing; checked studies link under half to unresolved V genes, and the rest is unexplained. The sample table shows around 700,000 clones, and less than 80% are seen once. Jointly, the top ten make up 1.8% of the sample. Source material: memory CD4+ T cells sorted from blood. The cell subset or site label, read with the paper, signifies: CD45RA-negative fraction. All receptors derive from a woman in her twenties or thirties in good health.

The genes are TRBV7-9 and TRBJ2-1; D not resolved. Germline V gene sequence: CDR1 SEHNR, CDR2 FQNEAQ (reference sequence). The V gene lost 4 bases and the J gene lost 11 bases, with 12 bases spanning the gap. This CDR3 has 12 amino acids. The CDR3 loop reads CASSSAGNQQFF. CDR3 in DNA: TGTGCCAGCAGCTCCGCTGGAAACCAGCAGTTCTTC.

This chain connects TRBV2 to TRBJ2-7, with 8 bases that match TRBD2. Trimming at V came to 5 bases and at J to 7 bases, leaving 13 bases not matched to a gene. Germline CDR1 and CDR2: SNHLY and FYNNEI. The CDR3 loop spans 15 amino acids. The CDR3 DNA follows: TGTGCCAGCAGTCCCACGGGGGGGAGTGGTGGGGAGCAGTACTTC. Its translation: CASSPTGGSGGEQYF.

The chain combines TRBV5-1 with TRBJ2-4; 8 bases are a match to TRBD2. The CDR3 spans 14 residues. Unmatched junction bases numbered 8, after V lost 4 bases and J lost 8 bases. Germline-derived CDR1 and CDR2 are SGHRS and YFSETQ. CDR3 sequence (DNA): TGCGCCAGCAGCCCCGAATTCGGGGGGGACATTCAGTACTTC. Translated, it gives CASSPEFGGDIQYF. Full variable domain (remainder filled in from reference TRBV5-1 and TRBJ2-4): KAGVTQTPRYLIKTRGQQVTLSCSPISGHRSVSWYQQTPGQGLQFLFEYFSETQRNKGNFPGRFSGRQFSNSRSEMNVSTLELGDSALYLCASSPEFGGDIQYFGAGTRLSVL.

This rearrangement joins TRBV27 to TRBJ1-1; no reliable D call. The V end was cut by 3 bases, the J end by 0 bases, with 11 bases between. This CDR3 contains 15 residues. The germline V gene has CDR1 MNHEY and CDR2 SMNVEV (reference sequence). CDR3 amino acids: CASSFRRNMNTEAFF. CDR3 DNA: TGTGCCAGCAGTTTCAGGCGGAACATGAACACTGAAGCTTTCTTT.

The chain carries TRBV6-6 and TRBJ2-3, with D tentatively TRBD2 (5 bases). The CDR3 spans 11 residues. V shed 8 bases and J shed 4 bases, with 7 bases lying between them. Germline V gene lookup returns CDR1 MNHNY and CDR2 SVGAGI (reference sequence). This CDR3 reads CASAGADTQYF. The DNA of the CDR3 is TGTGCCAGCGCCGGGGCAGATACGCAGTATTTT.

This clone was detected only a few times. The chain recombines TRBV2 with TRBJ1-2; perhaps TRBD1 as D (5 bases). Germline lookup yields CDR1 SNHLY and CDR2 FYNNEI. This CDR3 contains 12 residues. V gave up 6 bases and J gave up 8 bases, with 13 bases separating them. CDR3 sequence (DNA): TGTGCCAGCAGGGGGCCGGGGAGCGGCTACACCTTC. Encoded protein: CASRGPGSGYTF.

This rearrangement joins TRBV6-6 to TRBJ1-1; no definite D call. The germline CDR1 and CDR2 sequences are MNHNY and SVGAGI (reference sequence). This CDR3 contains 14 residues. The V and J ends lost 2 bases and 2 bases respectively, with 9 bases between them. CDR3 nucleotide sequence: TGTGCCAGCAGTTACGGGCGCTACAACACTGAAGCTTTCTTT. Its protein is CASSYGRYNTEAFF.

The chain couples TRBV7-8 to TRBJ2-3; D gene unclear. V lost 5 bases, J lost 3 bases, and 9 bases lay in between. CDR1 and CDR2 (germline): SGHVS, FQNEAQ. This CDR3 has 13 residues. The CDR3 nucleotides are TGTGCCAGCAGCCCCCGACGGACAGATACGCAGTATTTT. This translates into CASSPRRTDTQYF.

This chain joins TRBV27 and TRBJ2-3; D remains unclear. Between the trimmed V and J ends, which lost 4 bases and 1 base, there was a span of 15 bases. The CDR3 consists of 16 residues. Germline lookup yields CDR1 MNHEY and CDR2 SMNVEV (reference sequence). CDR3 amino acids: CASSSSRTPRTDTQYF. CDR3 sequence (DNA): TGTGCCAGCAGTTCCTCGAGGACCCCGCGCACAGATACGCAGTATTTT.

The chain uses TRBV30 and TRBJ1-5, with TRBD1 matching 8 bases. Looked up from germline, CDR1 is GTSNPN and CDR2 is SVGIG (reference sequence). J lost 4 bases, V lost 2 bases, and 4 bases had no gene match. The CDR3 runs 14 residues. CDR3 sequence: CAWSITGGNQPQHF. In nucleotides, the CDR3 is TGTGCCTGGAGTATAACAGGGGGTAATCAGCCCCAGCATTTT.

The rearrangement uses TRBV2 and TRBJ2-2; 7 nucleotides align to TRBD1. This CDR3 comprises 15 residues. From germline, CDR1 is SNHLY and CDR2 FYNNEI. V was pared by 6 bases and J by 0 bases, with 4 bases of the junction left unmatched. The CDR3 sequence: CASRDRAANTGELFF. The CDR3 DNA sequence: TGTGCCAGCAGAGACAGGGCCGCGAACACCGGGGAGCTGTTTTTT. The full variable domain, completed using reference TRBV2 and TRBJ2-2, is EPEVTQTPSHQVTQMGQEVILRCVPISNHLYFYWYRQILGQKVEFLVSFYNNEISEKSEIFDDQFSVERPDGSNFTLKIRSTKLEDSAMYFCASRDRAANTGELFFGEGSRLTVL.

This chain joins TRBV28 and TRBJ1-1, with a possible D match to TRBD1 (5 bases). V dropped 8 bases and J dropped 3 bases, with 16 bases sitting between them. The CDR3 length is 14 residues. CDR1 MDHEN and CDR2 SYDVKM come from the germline V gene. CDR3 in amino acids: CASWGNVGYTEAFF. The DNA for the CDR3 is TGTGCCAGCTGGGGGAATGTCGGATACACTGAAGCTTTCTTT.

This clone came up once. The J gene is TRBJ2-2, the V gene TRBV2; 12 nucleotides agree with TRBD2. J lost 3 bases, V lost 7 bases, and 3 bases had no gene match. The CDR3 sequence is 15 residues long. Germline loops: CDR1 SNHLY, CDR2 FYNNEI. CDR3 nucleotide sequence: TGTGCCAGCAACCGACTAGCGGGAGACACCGGGGAGCTGTTTTTT. Translated, it gives CASNRLAGDTGELFF.

The J gene is TRBJ2-7, the V gene TRBV6-6; TRBD2 agrees at 7 bases. CDR3 size: 15 residues. The trim removed 0 bases at V and 5 bases at J, leaving 7 bases unmatched. In germline, CDR1 is MNHNY, CDR2 SVGAGI (reference sequence). CDR3 residues: CASSYSRGRADEQYF. The CDR3 DNA reads as TGTGCCAGCAGTTACTCACGAGGGAGGGCCGACGAGCAGTACTTC.

The chain couples TRBV6-4 to TRBJ2-1, with 7 bases lining up with TRBD2. The V segment lost 6 bases and the J segment 10 bases; nucleotides outside the gene matches: 12. The length of the CDR3 is 14 residues. CDR1 and CDR2 (germline): MRHNA, SNTAGT. The CDR3 nucleotides read TGTGCCAGCAGCCTAAGCGGGACGGGGGAGGAGCAGTTCTTC. Translating gives CASSLSGTGEEQFF.

Ten or more counts support this clone. The chain combines TRBV4-1 with TRBJ1-5, with D hard to call. CDR1 MGHRA and CDR2 YSYEKL come from the germline V gene. The V gene lost 1 base and the J gene lost 3 bases, with 1 base spanning the gap. The CDR3 runs to 12 residues. CDR3 region: CASSQVNQPQHF. In nucleotides, the CDR3 is TGCGCCAGCAGCCAAGTCAATCAGCCCCAGCATTTT.

V gene TRBV6-1 combines with J gene TRBJ1-2; 8 bases map to TRBD1. The V gene end was trimmed by 7 bases and the J gene end by 7 bases; junction bases not matched to a gene: 14. The length of the CDR3 is 15 residues. Germline V gene sequence: CDR1 MNHNS, CDR2 SASEGT. The CDR3 region is CASTQGAFFVSGYTF. The CDR3 DNA sequence: TGTGCCAGCACCCAGGGGGCGTTTTTTGTCAGTGGCTACACCTTC.

The J gene is TRBJ2-1, the V gene TRBV14, with D perhaps matching TRBD1 or TRBD2 (5 bases each). Germline V gene lookup returns CDR1 SGHDN and CDR2 FVKESK. The germline V and J ends were trimmed by 0 bases and 8 bases, with 14 bases remaining between them. The CDR3 consists of 15 residues. CDR3 residues: CASSQDSARGHEQFF. The CDR3 nucleotides are TGTGCCAGCAGCCAAGATTCGGCGAGGGGCCATGAGCAGTTCTTC.

The rearrangement uses TRBV4-1 and TRBJ1-4; no clear D gene. V lost 3 bases, J lost 5 bases, and 13 bases lay in between. Germline CDR1 reads MGHRA; CDR2 reads YSYEKL. The CDR3 sequence is 15 residues long. The CDR3 region is CASSHGRVPNEKLFF. The CDR3, as DNA: TGCGCCAGCAGCCATGGCCGGGTACCAAATGAAAAACTGTTTTTT.

V usage is TRBV6-6 and J usage is TRBJ1-2; 8 nucleotides align to TRBD1. V lost 2 bases, J lost 4 bases, and 9 bases stayed unmatched. The CDR3 runs to 16 residues. Germline V gene lookup returns CDR1 MNHNY and CDR2 SVGAGI (reference sequence). This CDR3 is CASSYGQGWKSYGYTF. CDR3 in DNA: TGTGCCAGCAGTTACGGACAGGGTTGGAAGAGCTATGGCTACACCTTC.

The V gene is TRBV2, the J gene TRBJ1-1; 7 bases are a match to TRBD1. V shed 8 bases and J 0 bases; nucleotides not matched to a gene: 6. Germline CDR1 SNHLY, CDR2 FYNNEI. The CDR3 runs to 14 residues. The CDR3 here is CASSETGLNTEAFF. The CDR3 DNA sequence: TGTGCCAGCTCGGAGACAGGGCTGAACACTGAAGCTTTCTTT.

The V call is TRBV7-2, the J call TRBJ1-5; TRBD1 agrees at 10 bases. The CDR3 extends over 15 amino acids. Germline CDR1 SGHTA, CDR2 FQGNSA. Trimming removed 5 bases from V and 6 bases from J; junction bases left unmatched: 7. CDR3: CASSDRQGAVQPQHF. The CDR3 nucleotides are TGTGCCAGCAGCGATAGACAGGGGGCTGTTCAGCCCCAGCATTTT.

This sequence joins TRBV2 and TRBJ2-7, with TRBD1 identical over 9 bases. J was trimmed by 2 bases and V by 7 bases; bases with no gene match: 9. The V gene's germline CDR1 is SNHLY and CDR2 FYNNEI. The CDR3 length is 15 residues. The CDR3 is CASNPTGTGPYEQYF. CDR3 sequence (DNA): TGTGCCAGCAATCCGACAGGGACAGGGCCCTACGAGCAGTACTTC.

The chain uses TRBV5-4 and TRBJ1-4; 11 nucleotides line up with TRBD1. V shed 2 bases and J 8 bases; nucleotides not matched to a gene: 5. Germline CDR1 SGHNT, CDR2 YYREEE (reference sequence). CDR3 length equals 15 residues. For the CDR3, the DNA is TGTGCCAGCAGCTTAAGGGGACAGGGGGTAGAAAAACTGTTTTTT. It codes for CASSLRGQGVEKLFF.

The V and J genes are TRBV27 and TRBJ1-1; D is unresolved. There are 12 residues in the CDR3. Trimming left V 9 bases short and J 1 base short, with 9 bases between. CDR1 MNHEY and CDR2 SMNVEV come from the germline V gene (reference sequence). The CDR3 loop reads CASSEPNTEAFF. In DNA, the CDR3 is TGTGCCAGTTCGGAGCCGAACACTGAAGCTTTCTTT.

This clone was detected only a few times. The chain employs TRBV10-1 and TRBJ1-5, with D hard to call. Germline CDR1 reads WNHNN; CDR2 reads SYGVQD (reference sequence). The ends were cut back, 3 bases at V and 3 bases at J, with 3 bases in the middle. The CDR3 length is 12 residues. DNA of the CDR3: TGCGCCAGCAGTGAAGCCAATCAGCCCCAGCATTTT. Translating it yields CASSEANQPQHF.

The chain has TRBV19 and TRBJ1-5, with a weak D call TRBD1 (6 bases). Germline lookup yields CDR1 LNHDA and CDR2 SQIVND (reference sequence). V was trimmed by 3 bases and J by 7 bases, leaving 7 bases between them. The CDR3 contains 12 residues. CDR3 amino acids: CASSIDRQPQHF. The CDR3 DNA follows: TGTGCCAGTAGTATCGACAGGCAGCCCCAGCATTTT. The full variable domain, completed using reference TRBV19 and TRBJ1-5, is DGGITQSPKYLFRKEGQNVTLSCEQNLNHDAMYWYRQDPGQGLRLIYYSQIVNDFQKGDIAEGYSVSREKKESFPLTVTSAQKNPTAFYLCASSIDRQPQHFGDGTRLSIL.

This clone was seen once. The chain uses TRBV7-3 and TRBJ2-7; TRBD2 matches at 7 bases. CDR3 length: 15 amino acids. Germline V gene data show CDR1 as SGHTA and CDR2 as FQGTGA. V shed 5 bases, J shed 2 bases, and the junction held 9 bases outside the gene matches. This CDR3 reads CASSTTGTMTYEQYF. The CDR3 DNA is TGTGCCAGCAGCACCACCGGGACTATGACCTACGAGCAGTACTTC.

This rearrangement joins TRBV9 to TRBJ2-1, with D uncertain. Germline-derived CDR1 and CDR2 are SGDLS and YYNGEE. The CDR3 loop spans 15 amino acids. The V gene lost 4 bases and the J gene lost 7 bases, with 18 bases spanning the gap. The CDR3 DNA reads as TGTGCCAGCAGCAAAACCCCCCGAGACCAAAATGAGCAGTTCTTC. Protein sequence: CASSKTPRDQNEQFF.

The CDR3 region has the DNA TGTGCCAGCAGTGACCAGGAGGGAGAGACCCAGTACTTC. This translates into CASSDQEGETQYF. The V and J genes are TRBV6-4 and TRBJ2-5, with D perhaps matching TRBD2 (6 bases). This CDR3 is 13 amino acids long. Germline CDR1 and CDR2: MRHNA and SNTAGT. V was trimmed by 2 bases and J by 4 bases, leaving 8 bases between them.

This clone has only one observation. The chain is built from TRBV6-4 and TRBJ1-1, with 8 bases matching TRBD1. Trimming at V came to 5 bases and at J to 2 bases, leaving 4 bases not matched to a gene. Germline CDR1 is MRHNA and CDR2 is SNTAGT. The CDR3 runs 14 residues. Written as DNA, the CDR3 is TGTGCCAGCAGTCCAGGGGGCGCAAACACTGAAGCTTTCTTT. The encoded protein is CASSPGGANTEAFF.

The V call is TRBV20-1, the J call TRBJ2-3; D unresolved. From germline, CDR1 is DFQATT and CDR2 SNEGSKA (reference sequence). The CDR3 sequence is 11 residues long. The V end lost 2 bases, the J end lost 6 bases, and 6 bases lay between the germline ends. The CDR3 protein is CSARNLDTQYF. The CDR3 bases are TGCAGTGCTAGAAATTTGGATACGCAGTATTTT.